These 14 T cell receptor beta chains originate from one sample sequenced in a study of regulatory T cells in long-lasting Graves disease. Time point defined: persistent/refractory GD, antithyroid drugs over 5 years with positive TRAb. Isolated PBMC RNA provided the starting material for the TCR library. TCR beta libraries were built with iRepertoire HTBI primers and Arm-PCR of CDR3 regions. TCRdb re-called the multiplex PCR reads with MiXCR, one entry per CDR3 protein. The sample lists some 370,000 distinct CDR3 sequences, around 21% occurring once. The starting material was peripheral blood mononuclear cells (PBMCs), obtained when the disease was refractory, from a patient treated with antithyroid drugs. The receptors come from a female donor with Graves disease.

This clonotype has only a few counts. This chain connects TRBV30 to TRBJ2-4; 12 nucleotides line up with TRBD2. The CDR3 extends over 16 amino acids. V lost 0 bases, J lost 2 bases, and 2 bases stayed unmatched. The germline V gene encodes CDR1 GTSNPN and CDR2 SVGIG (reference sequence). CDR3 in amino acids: CAWSVGLAGTKNIQYF. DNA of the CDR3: TGTGCCTGGAGTGTCGGACTAGCGGGAACCAAAAACATTCAGTACTTC.

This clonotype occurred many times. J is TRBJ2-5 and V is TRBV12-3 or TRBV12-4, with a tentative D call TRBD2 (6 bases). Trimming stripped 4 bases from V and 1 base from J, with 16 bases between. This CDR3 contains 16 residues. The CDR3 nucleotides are TGTGCCAGCAGTTCCCACTCGGGACTTGCCCAAGAGACCCAGTACTTC. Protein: CASSSHSGLAQETQYF.

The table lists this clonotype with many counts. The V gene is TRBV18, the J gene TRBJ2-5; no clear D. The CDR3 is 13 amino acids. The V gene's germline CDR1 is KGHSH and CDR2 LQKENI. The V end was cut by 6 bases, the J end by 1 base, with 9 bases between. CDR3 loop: CASSPNLQETQYF. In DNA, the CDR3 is TGTGCCAGCTCTCCAAACCTCCAAGAGACCCAGTACTTC.

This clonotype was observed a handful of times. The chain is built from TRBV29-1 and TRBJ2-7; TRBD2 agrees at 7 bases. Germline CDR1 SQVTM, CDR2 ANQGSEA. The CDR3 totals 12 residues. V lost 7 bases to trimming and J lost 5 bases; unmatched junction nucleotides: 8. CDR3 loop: CSAHGGGDEQYF. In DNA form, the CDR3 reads TGCAGCGCCCATGGGGGGGGGGACGAGCAGTACTTC.

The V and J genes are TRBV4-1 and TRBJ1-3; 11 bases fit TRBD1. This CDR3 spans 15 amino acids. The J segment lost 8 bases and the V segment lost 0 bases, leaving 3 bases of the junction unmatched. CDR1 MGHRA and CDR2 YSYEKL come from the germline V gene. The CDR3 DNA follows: TGCGCCAGCAGCCAAGAAGGGGACAGGGGGTACACCATATATTTT. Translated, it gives CASSQEGDRGYTIYF.

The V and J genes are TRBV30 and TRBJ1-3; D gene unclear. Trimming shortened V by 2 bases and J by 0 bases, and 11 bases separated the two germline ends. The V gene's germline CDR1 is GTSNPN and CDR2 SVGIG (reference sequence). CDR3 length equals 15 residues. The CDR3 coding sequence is TGTGCCTGGAGTATGGAGGTCATCTCTGGAAACACCATATATTTT. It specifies CAWSMEVISGNTIYF.

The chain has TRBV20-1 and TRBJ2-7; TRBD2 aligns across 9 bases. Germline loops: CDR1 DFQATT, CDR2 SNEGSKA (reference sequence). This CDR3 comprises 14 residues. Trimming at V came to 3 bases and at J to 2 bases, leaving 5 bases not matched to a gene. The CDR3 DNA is TGCAGTGCTAGCCTAGCGGGACAACCCTACGAGCAGTACTTC. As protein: CSASLAGQPYEQYF.

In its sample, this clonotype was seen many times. This chain's CDR3 is CASSLGLAKNIQYF. The CDR3 DNA sequence: TGTGCCAGCAGCTTAGGATTAGCCAAAAACATTCAGTACTTC. The gene calls are TRBV7-2 and TRBJ2-4, with D unclear. The CDR3 contains 14 residues. Trimming pared 1 base from V and 0 bases from J, leaving 4 bases between. Germline CDR1 reads SGHTA; CDR2 reads FQGNSA.

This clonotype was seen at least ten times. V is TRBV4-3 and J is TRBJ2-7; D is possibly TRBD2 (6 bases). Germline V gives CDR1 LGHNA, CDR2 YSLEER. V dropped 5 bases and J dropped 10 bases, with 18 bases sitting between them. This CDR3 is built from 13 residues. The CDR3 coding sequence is TGCGCCAGCAGCGACGGGACTTTCTGGCCCCAGTACTTC. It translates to CASSDGTFWPQYF.

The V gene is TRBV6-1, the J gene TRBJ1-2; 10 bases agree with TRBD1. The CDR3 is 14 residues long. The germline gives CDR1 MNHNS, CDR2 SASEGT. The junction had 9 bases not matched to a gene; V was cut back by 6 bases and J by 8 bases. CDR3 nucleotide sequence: TGTGCCAGCAGCCTCCGGGACAGGGGAGACGGCTACACCTTC. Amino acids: CASSLRDRGDGYTF.

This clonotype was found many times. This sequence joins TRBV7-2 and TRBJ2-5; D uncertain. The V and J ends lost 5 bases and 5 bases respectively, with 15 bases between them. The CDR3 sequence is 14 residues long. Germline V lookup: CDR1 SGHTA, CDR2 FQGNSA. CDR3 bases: TGTGCCAGCAGCCCAATGATGGTAGGGGAGACCCAGTACTTC. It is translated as CASSPMMVGETQYF.

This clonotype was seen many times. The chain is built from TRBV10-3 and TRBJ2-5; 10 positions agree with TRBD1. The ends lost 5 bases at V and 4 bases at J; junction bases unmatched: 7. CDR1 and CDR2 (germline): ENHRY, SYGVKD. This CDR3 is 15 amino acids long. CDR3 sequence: CAISNRDRGGETQYF. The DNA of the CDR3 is TGTGCCATCAGTAACCGGGACAGGGGCGGAGAGACCCAGTACTTC.

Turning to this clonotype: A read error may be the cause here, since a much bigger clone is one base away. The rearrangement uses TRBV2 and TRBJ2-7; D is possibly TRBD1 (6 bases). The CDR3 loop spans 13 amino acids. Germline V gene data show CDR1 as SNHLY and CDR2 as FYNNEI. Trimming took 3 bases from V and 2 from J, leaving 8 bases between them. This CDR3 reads CASSDTGTYEQYF. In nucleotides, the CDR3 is TGTGCCAGCAGTGACACAGGGACCTACGAGCAGTACTTC. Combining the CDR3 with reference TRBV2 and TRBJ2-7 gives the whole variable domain EPEVTQTPSHQVTQMGQEVILRCVPISNHLYFYWYRQILGQKVEFLVSFYNNEISEKSEIFDDQFSVERPDGSNFTLKIRSTKLEDSAMYFCASSDTGTYEQYFGPGTRLTVT.

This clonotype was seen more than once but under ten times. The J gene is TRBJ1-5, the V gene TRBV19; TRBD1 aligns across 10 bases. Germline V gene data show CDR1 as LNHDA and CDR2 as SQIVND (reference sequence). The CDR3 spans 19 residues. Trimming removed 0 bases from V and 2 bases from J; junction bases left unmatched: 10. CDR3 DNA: TGTGCCAGTAGTATAGAACTACCTTGGACAGGGGGGGGCAATCAGCCCCAGCATTTT. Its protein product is CASSIELPWTGGGNQPQHF.